This TCR beta chain comes out of a study of blood T cell repertoires in COVID-19. Looking at the study overall: The analysed material was cDNA or gDNA that came from T cells, B-cell-depleted T cells, or PBMCs.

Seattle's cohort entered during active infection and was followed longitudinally. Here immunoSEQ multiplex PCR was the method, and the copy in TCRdb shows in-frame clones only, minus some. The sample includes some 120,000 clones, approximately 74% seen only once; the top ten take 6%. V lost 3 bases and J lost 5, with 5 bases in between. This CDR3 comprises 12 residues. Germline V gene lookup returns CDR1 LNHDA and CDR2 SQIVND (reference sequence). The chain links TRBV19 to TRBJ2-1; D is unclear. This TCR was sampled from an elderly man with COVID-19, enrolled during active disease. Specimen: peripheral blood. CDR3 nucleotide sequence: TGTGCCAGTAGTATTGTAAACAATGAGCAGTTCTTC. It yields the protein CASSIVNNEQFF.